This T cell receptor (beta chain) was obtained from a study of T cell responses to AZD1222 COVID-19 vaccine (dated by TCRdb to about 2021). Study-wide context: Because spike-specific TCR depth and breadth did not differ between the two schedules, AZD1222 recipients who got a second dose at roughly 4 weeks were pooled with those who got a second dose at roughly 12 weeks. TCR sequencing was performed for approximately 240 trial participants, of whom about 210 were given two doses of AZD1222 and approximately 25 were given two doses of MenACWY control vaccine. Enrollment into the trials was organized by age into subgroups of 18-55, 56-69 and 70-plus years, and those subgroups contained roughly 150, 30 and 60 TCR-sequenced participants, respectively. What the work shows at the level of the full study, not this receptor alone: Because no day 14 peak-response samples were available, repertoires were characterized only after the peak T cell response. Vaccine-associated CD4 TCRs spanned the whole spike protein, with dominant responses in regions 160-218 and 743-854. The 56-69-year group was small, and its depth increase did not reach significance, likely because of low power. Participants were mostly white British, with more females than males. The authors suggested clonal diversity may have been underestimated. Reportedly, almost half of the unique spike-specific TCRs recognized epitopes lying outside the regions that are mutated in the B.1.351 and B.1.1.7 variants. Spike-specific TCR breadth and depth rose significantly after two AZD1222 doses compared with day 0 and with MenACWY recipients. Conclusions about previously exposed vaccinees were limited because only six AZD1222 recipients were SARS-CoV-2 seropositive at baseline.

Read against the paper, the sample's time point label means: baseline before first vaccination. Samples from vaccinated people were obtained from the UK trials COV001 and COV002, which included a single-blind randomized controlled phase 2/3 trial of AZD1222 (ChAdOx1 nCoV-19) in healthy adults. Trial participant PBMC samples were collected at day 0 and day 28 after the second dose for TCRbeta chain sequencing. Details on this clone: This receptor's antigen is unknown. No qualities accompany the bases; no much larger clone lies one base away.

The CDR3 regions of human TCRbeta chains were analyzed by immunosequencing. Per the original workflow: TCRs in the repertoires were compared against a reference library of SARS-CoV-2-specific TCRs that had been generated with the MIRA antigen-specificity platform. Breadth was defined as the fraction of unique TCRs that were SARS-CoV-2-associated. Depth was defined as the fraction of total T cells that were SARS-CoV-2-associated. Using the MIRA data, each spike-specific TCR was assigned both to the spike region to which the TCR was reactive and to a CD4 or CD8 class. Log10-transformed breadth and depth values were compared by one-way ANOVA with Sidak's multiple comparisons tests. The clones in this table, taken by TCRdb from immuneACCESS, are in-frame only. Not every clone is retained; where verified, under half of the shortfall comes from an unresolved V gene, and the cause of the rest is unknown. V and J calls and clone size are given by that table; D and trimming were obtained from the DNA. The sample table shows roughly 53,000 clones, and about 81% are seen once. The ten most abundant clones make up roughly 27% of the sample.

V sheds 5 bases and J sheds 4 bases, leaving 9 bases between their ends. The CDR3 starts with the cysteine, ends with the phenylalanine, and has 12 residues. The DNA shown is the 36-base CDR3, in frame from base 1. The germline V gene (reference sequence) supplies CDR1 LGHDT and CDR2 YNNKEL. Sequences were derived from peripheral blood, sampled on day 0 of AZD1222 vaccination. The sequence derives from an adult in good health. The rearrangement joined TRBV3-1 (or the pseudogene TRBV3-2) to TRBJ2-7; the best D guess is TRBD1, with 6 bases matching. The CDR3 reads as follows: CASSDGQYEQYF. The DNA sequence is TGTGCCAGCAGCGACGGACAGTACGAGCAGTACTTC.